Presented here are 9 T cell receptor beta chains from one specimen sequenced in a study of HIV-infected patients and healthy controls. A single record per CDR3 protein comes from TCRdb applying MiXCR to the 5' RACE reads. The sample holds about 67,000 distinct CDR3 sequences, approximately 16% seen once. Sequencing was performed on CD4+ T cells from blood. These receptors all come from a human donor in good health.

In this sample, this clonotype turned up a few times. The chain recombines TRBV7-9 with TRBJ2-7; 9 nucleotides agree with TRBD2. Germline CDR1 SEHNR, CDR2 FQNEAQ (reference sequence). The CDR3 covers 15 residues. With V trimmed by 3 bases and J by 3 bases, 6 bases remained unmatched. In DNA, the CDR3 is TGTGCCAGCAGCTTCCTAGCGGGACCGGTCTACGAGCAGTACTTC. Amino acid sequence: CASSFLAGPVYEQYF.

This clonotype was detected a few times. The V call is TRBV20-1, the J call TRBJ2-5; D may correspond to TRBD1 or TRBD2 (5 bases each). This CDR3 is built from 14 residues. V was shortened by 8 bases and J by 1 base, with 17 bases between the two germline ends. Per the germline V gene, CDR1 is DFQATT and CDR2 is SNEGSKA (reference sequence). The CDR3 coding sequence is TGCAGTACGGACTGGGGGAGTATCCAAGAGACCCAGTACTTC. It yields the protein CSTDWGSIQETQYF.

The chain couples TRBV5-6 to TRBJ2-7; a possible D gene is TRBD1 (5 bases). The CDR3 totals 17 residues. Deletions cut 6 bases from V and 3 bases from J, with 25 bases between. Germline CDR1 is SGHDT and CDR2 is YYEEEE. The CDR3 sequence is CASTQGGRGPFGYEQYF. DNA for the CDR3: TGTGCCAGCACCCAAGGTGGAAGGGGCCCATTTGGCTACGAGCAGTACTTC.

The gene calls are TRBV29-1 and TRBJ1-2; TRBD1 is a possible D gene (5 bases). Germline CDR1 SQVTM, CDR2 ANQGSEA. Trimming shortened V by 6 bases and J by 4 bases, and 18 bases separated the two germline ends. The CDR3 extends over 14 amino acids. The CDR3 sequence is CSVTHRRDVYGYTF. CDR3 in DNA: TGCAGCGTGACTCACAGGCGAGACGTCTATGGCTACACCTTC.

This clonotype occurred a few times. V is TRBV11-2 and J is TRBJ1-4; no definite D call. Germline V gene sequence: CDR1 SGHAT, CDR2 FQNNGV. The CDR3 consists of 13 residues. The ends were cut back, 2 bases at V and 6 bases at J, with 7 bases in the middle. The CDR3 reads CASSLSGYEKLFF. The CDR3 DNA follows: TGTGCCAGCAGCTTAAGCGGCTATGAAAAACTGTTTTTT. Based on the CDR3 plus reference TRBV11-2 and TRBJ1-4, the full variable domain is EAGVAQSPRYKIIEKRQSVAFWCNPISGHATLYWYQQILGQGPKLLIQFQNNGVVDDSQLPKDRFSAERLKGVDSTLKIQPAKLEDSAVYLCASSLSGYEKLFFGSGTQLSVL.

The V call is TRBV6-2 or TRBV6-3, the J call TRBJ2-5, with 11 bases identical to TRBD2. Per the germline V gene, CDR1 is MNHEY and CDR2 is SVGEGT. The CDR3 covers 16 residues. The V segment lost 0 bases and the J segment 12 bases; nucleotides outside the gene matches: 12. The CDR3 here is CASSYSTSGILLGKYF. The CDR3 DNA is TGTGCCAGCAGTTACTCGACTAGCGGGATACTTCTGGGGAAGTACTTC.

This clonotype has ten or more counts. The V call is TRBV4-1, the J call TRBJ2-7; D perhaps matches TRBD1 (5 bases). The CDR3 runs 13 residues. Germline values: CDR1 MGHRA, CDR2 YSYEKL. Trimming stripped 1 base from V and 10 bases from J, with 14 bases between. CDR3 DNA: TGCGCCAGCAGCCAAGGGGCAGGGCCCCTCCAGTACTTC. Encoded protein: CASSQGAGPLQYF.

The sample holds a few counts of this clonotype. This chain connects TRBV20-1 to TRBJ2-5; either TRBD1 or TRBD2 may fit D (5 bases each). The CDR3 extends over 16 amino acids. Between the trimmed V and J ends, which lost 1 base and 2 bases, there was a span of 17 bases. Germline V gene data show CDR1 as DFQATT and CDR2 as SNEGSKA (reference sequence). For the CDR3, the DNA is TGCAGTGCTAGAGCCGGGGCCTTAGGACATCAAGAGACCCAGTACTTC. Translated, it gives CSARAGALGHQETQYF.

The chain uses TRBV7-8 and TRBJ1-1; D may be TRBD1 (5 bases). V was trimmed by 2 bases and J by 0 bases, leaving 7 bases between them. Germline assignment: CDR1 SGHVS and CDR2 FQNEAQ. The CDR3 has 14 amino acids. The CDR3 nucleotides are TGTGCCAGCAGCTTAAGGGGCATGAACACTGAAGCTTTCTTT. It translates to CASSLRGMNTEAFF.